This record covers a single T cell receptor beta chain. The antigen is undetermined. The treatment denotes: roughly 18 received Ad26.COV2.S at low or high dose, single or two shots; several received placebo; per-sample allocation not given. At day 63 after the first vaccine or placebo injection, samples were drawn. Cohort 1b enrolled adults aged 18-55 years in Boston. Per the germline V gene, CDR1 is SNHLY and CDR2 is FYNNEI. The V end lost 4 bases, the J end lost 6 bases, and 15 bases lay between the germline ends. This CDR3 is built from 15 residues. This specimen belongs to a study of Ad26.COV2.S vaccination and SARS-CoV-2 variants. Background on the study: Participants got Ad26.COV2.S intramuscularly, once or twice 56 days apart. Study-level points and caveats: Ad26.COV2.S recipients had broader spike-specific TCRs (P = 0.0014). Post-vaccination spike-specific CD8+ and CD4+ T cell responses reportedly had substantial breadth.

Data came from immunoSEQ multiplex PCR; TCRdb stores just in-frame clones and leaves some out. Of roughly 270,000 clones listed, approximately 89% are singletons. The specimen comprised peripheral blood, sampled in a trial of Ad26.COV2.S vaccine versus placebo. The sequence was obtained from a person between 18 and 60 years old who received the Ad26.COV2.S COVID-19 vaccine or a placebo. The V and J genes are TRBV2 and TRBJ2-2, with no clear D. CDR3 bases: TGTGCCAGCAGTGTCCAACCGTCGATGGCCGGGGAGCTGTTTTTT. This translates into CASSVQPSMAGELFF. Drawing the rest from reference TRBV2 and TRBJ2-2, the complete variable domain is EPEVTQTPSHQVTQMGQEVILRCVPISNHLYFYWYRQILGQKVEFLVSFYNNEISEKSEIFDDQFSVERPDGSNFTLKIRSTKLEDSAMYFCASSVQPSMAGELFFGEGSRLTVL.